A single sample is the source of the 14 T cell receptor beta chains below, sequenced in a study of identical twins. TCRdb re-analysed the 5' RACE reads in MiXCR, keeping a single row per CDR3 protein. Of around 480,000 distinct CDR3 sequences in the sample, approximately 15% were seen once. These same data were also listed under a study on yellow fever vaccine responses in identical twins.

Sequenced material: CD4+ T cells sorted from blood. The origin of the receptors is a woman between 18 and 29 years old in good health.

The chain carries TRBV3-1 and TRBJ2-1, with TRBD2 as a possible D gene (5 bases). The CDR3 runs 17 residues. The germline CDR1 and CDR2 sequences are LGHDT and YNNKEL (reference sequence). V gave up 4 bases and J gave up 7 bases, with 23 bases separating them. The CDR3 DNA reads TGTGCCAGCAGCCTACGAGCGGCAGGAACCTTAATAAATGAGCAGTTCTTC. Protein: CASSLRAAGTLINEQFF.

The chain carries TRBV20-1 and TRBJ2-3; unclear D gene. The V end lost 1 base, the J end lost 6 bases, and 14 bases lay between the germline ends. The length of the CDR3 is 14 residues. Germline V lookup: CDR1 DFQATT, CDR2 SNEGSKA (reference sequence). The CDR3 spells CSARGASRTDTQYF. DNA for the CDR3: TGCAGTGCTAGAGGGGCATCTCGGACGGATACGCAGTATTTT.

This clonotype was counted a few times. The chain combines TRBV7-9 with TRBJ2-3; no firm D call. CDR3 length: 15 residues. Germline loops: CDR1 SEHNR, CDR2 FQNEAQ (reference sequence). The V gene lost 4 bases and the J gene lost 0 bases, with 11 bases spanning the gap. The CDR3 region is CASSSGSSSTDTQYF. The CDR3 bases are TGTGCCAGCAGCTCGGGCTCCTCTAGCACAGATACGCAGTATTTT.

This chain joins TRBV28 and TRBJ1-1, with D uncertain. This CDR3 comprises 11 residues. V gave up 4 bases and J gave up 7 bases, with 7 bases separating them. CDR1 is MDHEN, CDR2 SYDVKM, per germline. CDR3 sequence reads: CASSSRNEAFF. Here the CDR3 DNA reads TGTGCCAGCAGTTCCCGGAATGAAGCTTTCTTT. Full variable domain (remainder filled in from reference TRBV28 and TRBJ1-1): DVKVTQSSRYLVKRTGEKVFLECVQDMDHENMFWYRQDPGLGLRLIYFSYDVKMKEKGDIPEGYSVSREKKERFSLILESASTNQTSMYLCASSSRNEAFFGQGTRLTVV.

V is TRBV24-1 and J is TRBJ2-3; D remains ambiguous. Germline CDR1 is KGHDR and CDR2 is SFDVKD. V shed 5 bases and J shed 1 base, with 6 bases lying between them. The CDR3 sequence is 13 residues long. This CDR3 reads CATSGAGTDTQYF. As DNA, the CDR3 is TGTGCCACCAGTGGTGCGGGCACAGATACGCAGTATTTT.

This clonotype was counted only a few times. The germline gene is not matched at one end of the junction; a read error may be the cause. The CDR3 coding sequence is TGCACCAGCAGTTCGGAAAATGAGCAGTTCTTC. It translates to CTSSSENEQFF. V and J are TRBV27 and TRBJ2-1; D is unresolved. CDR3 length: 11 residues. Germline CDR1 is MNHEY and CDR2 is SMNVEV (reference sequence).

This clonotype showed up just a few times. This chain links TRBV20-1 with TRBJ2-4, with 8 positions matching TRBD2. Unmatched junction bases numbered 11, after V lost 7 bases and J lost 0 bases. This CDR3 comprises 16 residues. The V gene's germline CDR1 is DFQATT and CDR2 SNEGSKA (reference sequence). CDR3 DNA: TGCAGTGGAACTATAGCGGGGACGCTAGCCAAAAACATTCAGTACTTC. Translating gives CSGTIAGTLAKNIQYF.

This clonotype was observed a few times. The CDR3: CASSEYQTRWQYF. Here the CDR3 DNA reads TGTGCCAGCAGTGAATACCAGACTCGATGGCAGTACTTC. V and J are TRBV6-1 and TRBJ2-7; no firm D call. Germline CDR1 MNHNS, CDR2 SASEGT. The CDR3 length is 13 residues. V dropped 2 bases and J dropped 9 bases, with 14 bases sitting between them.

In its sample, this clonotype was seen a few times. This sequence joins TRBV7-2 and TRBJ2-1; D uncertain. This CDR3 region has 14 residues. In germline, CDR1 is SGHTA, CDR2 FQGNSA. Trimming cost V 1 base and J 7 bases, with 11 bases left between them. In nucleotides, the CDR3 is TGTGCCAGCAGCTTAGGTCTGGCCTGGAATGAGCAGTTCTTC. This translates into CASSLGLAWNEQFF.

This clonotype was counted between two and nine times. The rearrangement uses TRBV5-5 and TRBJ2-4, with 11 bases identical to TRBD1. Germline CDR1 and CDR2: SGHKS and YYEKEE (reference sequence). Unmatched junction bases numbered 9, after V lost 4 bases and J lost 9 bases. CDR3 length: 15 residues. CDR3 region: CASSPQPGQGVIQYF. In DNA form, the CDR3 reads TGTGCCAGCAGCCCACAACCGGGACAGGGGGTCATTCAGTACTTC.

This clonotype has a handful of counts. The chain recombines TRBV20-1 with TRBJ2-3; D is unclear. Per the germline V gene, CDR1 is DFQATT and CDR2 is SNEGSKA (reference sequence). Trimming took 0 bases from V and 7 from J, leaving 14 bases between them. The length of the CDR3 is 14 residues. The CDR3 DNA sequence: TGCAGTGCTAGAGATGCCGTAGCCTCGAATACGCAGTATTTT. This sequence encodes CSARDAVASNTQYF.

This chain uses TRBV10-3 with TRBJ2-7; no clear D. This CDR3 region has 13 residues. Germline CDR1 is ENHRY and CDR2 is SYGVKD. V was cut by 3 bases and J by 6 bases, with 12 bases left in between. The CDR3 region has the DNA TGTGCCATCAGTGATTTCGATTTAGGCGAGCAGTACTTC. Amino acids: CAISDFDLGEQYF.

This clonotype was observed a few times. The chain has TRBV7-9 and TRBJ2-5, with 11 nucleotides matching TRBD2. The ends lost 4 bases at V and 2 bases at J; junction bases unmatched: 6. Germline lookup yields CDR1 SEHNR and CDR2 FQNEAQ (reference sequence). The CDR3 runs to 16 residues. As DNA, the CDR3 is TGTGCCAGCAGCTGGGGACTAGCGGAAACTCAAGAGACCCAGTACTTC. Protein product: CASSWGLAETQETQYF.

This clonotype was seen a handful of times. This chain connects TRBV11-2 to TRBJ2-3; D call uncertain. CDR1 SGHAT and CDR2 FQNNGV come from the germline V gene. Trimming took off 5 bases at V and 3 bases at J, with 18 bases between the two ends. The CDR3 sequence is 16 residues long. The CDR3 here is CASSKEVSWRTDTQYF. DNA for the CDR3: TGTGCCAGCAGCAAAGAGGTCTCGTGGCGAACAGATACGCAGTATTTT.